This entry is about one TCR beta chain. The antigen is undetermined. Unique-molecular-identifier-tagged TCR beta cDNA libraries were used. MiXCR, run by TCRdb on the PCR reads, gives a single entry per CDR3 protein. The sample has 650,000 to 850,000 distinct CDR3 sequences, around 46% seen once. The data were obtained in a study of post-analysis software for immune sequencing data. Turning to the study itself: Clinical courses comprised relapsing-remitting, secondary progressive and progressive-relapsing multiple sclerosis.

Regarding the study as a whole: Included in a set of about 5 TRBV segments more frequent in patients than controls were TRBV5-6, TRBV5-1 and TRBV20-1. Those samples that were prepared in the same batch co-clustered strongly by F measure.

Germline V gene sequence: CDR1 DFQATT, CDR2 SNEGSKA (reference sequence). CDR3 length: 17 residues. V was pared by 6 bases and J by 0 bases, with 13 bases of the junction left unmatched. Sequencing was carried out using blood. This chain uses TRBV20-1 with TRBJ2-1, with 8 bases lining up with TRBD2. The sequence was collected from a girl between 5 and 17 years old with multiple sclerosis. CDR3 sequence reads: CSAPTTGGVSSYNEQFF. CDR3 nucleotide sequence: TGCAGTGCCCCGACTACCGGGGGGGTTAGCTCCTACAATGAGCAGTTCTTC.